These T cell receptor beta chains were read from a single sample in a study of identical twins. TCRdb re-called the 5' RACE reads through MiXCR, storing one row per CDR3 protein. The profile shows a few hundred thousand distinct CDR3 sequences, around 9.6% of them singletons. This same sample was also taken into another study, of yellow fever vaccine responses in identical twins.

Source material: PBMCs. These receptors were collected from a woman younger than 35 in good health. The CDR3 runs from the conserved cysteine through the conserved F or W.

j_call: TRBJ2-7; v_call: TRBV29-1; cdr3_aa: CSVEQTGESSYEQYF
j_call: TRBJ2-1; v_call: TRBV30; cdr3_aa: CAWRPGTGIEQFF
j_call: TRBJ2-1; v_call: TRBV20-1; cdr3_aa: CSARKPGQGFDNEQFF
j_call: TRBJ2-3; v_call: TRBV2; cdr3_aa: CASRWTSGENTQYF
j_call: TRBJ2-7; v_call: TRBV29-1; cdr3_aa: CSASTVYEQYF
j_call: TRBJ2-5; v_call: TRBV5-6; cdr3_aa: CASMAVTQGTKYF
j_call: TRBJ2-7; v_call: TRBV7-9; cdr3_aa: CASASGDSYEQYF
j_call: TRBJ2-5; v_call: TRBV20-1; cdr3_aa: CSASGSGGAGQETQYF
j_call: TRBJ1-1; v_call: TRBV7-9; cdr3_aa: CASSPGLTSTEAFF
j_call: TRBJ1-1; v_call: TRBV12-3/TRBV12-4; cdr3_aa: CASSGDRGRNTEAFF
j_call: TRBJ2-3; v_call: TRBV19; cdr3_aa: CASSITTRGRSTDTQYF
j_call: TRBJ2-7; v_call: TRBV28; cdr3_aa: CASSLLVGLGYEQYF
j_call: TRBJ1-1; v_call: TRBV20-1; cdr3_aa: CSARGYTPLGGDTEAFF
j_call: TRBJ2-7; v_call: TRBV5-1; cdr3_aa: CASSPQGAAYEQYF
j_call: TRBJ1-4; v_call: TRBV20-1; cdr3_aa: CSADTRATNEKLFF
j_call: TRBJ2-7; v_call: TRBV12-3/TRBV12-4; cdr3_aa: CASSLGHISYEQYF
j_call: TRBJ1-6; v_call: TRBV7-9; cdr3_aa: CASSLLGSSYNSPLHF
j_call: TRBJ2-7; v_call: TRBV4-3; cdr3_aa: CASSQDRTGGGYEQYF
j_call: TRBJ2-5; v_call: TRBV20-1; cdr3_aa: CSASRDETQYF
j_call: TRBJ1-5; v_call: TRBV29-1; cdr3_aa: CSVAPGQNQPQHF
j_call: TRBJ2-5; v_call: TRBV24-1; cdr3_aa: CATSDFEETQYF
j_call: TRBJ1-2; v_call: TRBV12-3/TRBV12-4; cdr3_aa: CASSLTALGVVGYTF
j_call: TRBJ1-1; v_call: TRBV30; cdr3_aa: CAWSLNTEAFF
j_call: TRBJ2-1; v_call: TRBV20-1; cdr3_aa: CSAPLAGGLGEQFF
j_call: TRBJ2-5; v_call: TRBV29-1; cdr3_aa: CSVVRRNQETQYF
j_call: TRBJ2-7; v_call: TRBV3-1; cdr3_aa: CASSQLAGTSYEQYF
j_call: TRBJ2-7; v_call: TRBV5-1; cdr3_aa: CASSRDAYEQYF
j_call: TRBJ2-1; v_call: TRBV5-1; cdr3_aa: CASSLGGGEVEQFF
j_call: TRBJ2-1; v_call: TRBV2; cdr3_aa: CASSEKAGGLNEQFF
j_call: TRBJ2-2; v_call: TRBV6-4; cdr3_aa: CASSGSGLAGHTGELFF
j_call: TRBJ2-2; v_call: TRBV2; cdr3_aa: CASRGYGSGGQNTGELFF
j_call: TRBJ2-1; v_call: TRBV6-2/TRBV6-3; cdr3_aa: CASTPVLAGGPEQFF
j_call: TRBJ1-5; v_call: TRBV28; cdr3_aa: CASSFPVGQGDQPQHF
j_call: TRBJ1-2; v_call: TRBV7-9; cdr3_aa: CASSLVVPLYGYTF
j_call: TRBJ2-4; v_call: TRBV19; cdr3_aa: CASSIDGGNIQYF